This entry concerns a single TCR beta chain. Antigen unknown. Terminally differentiated effector memory CD45RA+ cells were left out of the naive CD8 fraction, which was CD45RO-negative and positively selected for CCR7. TCRdb's copy holds only in-frame clones and misses some; the assay was immunoSEQ multiplex PCR. The sample holds some 630,000 clones, roughly 95% seen once. V was shortened by 3 bases and J by 1 base, with 12 bases between the two germline ends. The CDR3 length is 14 residues. The germline CDR1 and CDR2 sequences are SQVTM and ANQGSEA. The record originates from a study of shared clonotypes between healthy human individuals. General study points: The diversity represented, both genetic and in exposure history, was limited by few donors.

This chain connects TRBV29-1 to TRBJ1-1; unclear D gene. This clonotype was sampled from a woman aged 25 to 45 in good health. The sequencing input was naive CD8+ T cells sorted from blood. The CDR3 sequence: CSVESGSGNTEAFF. In nucleotides, the CDR3 is TGCAGCGTTGAGTCCGGGTCCGGGAACACTGAAGCTTTCTTT.